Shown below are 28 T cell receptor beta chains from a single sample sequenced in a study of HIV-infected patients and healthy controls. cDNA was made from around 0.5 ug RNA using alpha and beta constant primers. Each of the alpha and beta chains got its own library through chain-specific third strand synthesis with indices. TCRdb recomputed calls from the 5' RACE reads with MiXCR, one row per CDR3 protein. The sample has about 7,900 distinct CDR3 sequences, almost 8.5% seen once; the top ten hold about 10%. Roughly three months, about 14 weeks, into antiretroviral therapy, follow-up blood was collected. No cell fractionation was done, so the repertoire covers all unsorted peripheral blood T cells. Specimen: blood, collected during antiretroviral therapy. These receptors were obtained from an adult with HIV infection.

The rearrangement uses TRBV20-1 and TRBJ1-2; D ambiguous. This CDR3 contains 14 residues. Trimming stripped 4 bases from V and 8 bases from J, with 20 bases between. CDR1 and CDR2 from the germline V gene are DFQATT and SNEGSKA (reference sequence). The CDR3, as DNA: TGCAGTGCTACAAGCGTTCCGGGGATAGACGGCTACACCTTC. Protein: CSATSVPGIDGYTF.

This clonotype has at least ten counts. CDR3 protein: CASRPPGQAYEQYF. Written as DNA, the CDR3 is TGCGCCAGCAGACCCCCGGGACAGGCCTACGAGCAGTACTTC. V is TRBV5-1 and J is TRBJ2-7, with TRBD1 identical over 8 bases. Losses at the gene ends were 5 bases for V and 2 bases for J; bases not matched to a gene: 6. This CDR3 comprises 14 residues. Germline CDR1 is SGHRS and CDR2 is YFSETQ.

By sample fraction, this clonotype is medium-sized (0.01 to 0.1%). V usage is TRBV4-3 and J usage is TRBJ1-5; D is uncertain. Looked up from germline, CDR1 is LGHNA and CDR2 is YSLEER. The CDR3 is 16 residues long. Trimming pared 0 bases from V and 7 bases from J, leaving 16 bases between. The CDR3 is CASSQDRSSLDQPQHF. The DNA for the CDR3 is TGCGCCAGCAGCCAAGATCGGTCCTCCCTGGACCAGCCCCAGCATTTT.

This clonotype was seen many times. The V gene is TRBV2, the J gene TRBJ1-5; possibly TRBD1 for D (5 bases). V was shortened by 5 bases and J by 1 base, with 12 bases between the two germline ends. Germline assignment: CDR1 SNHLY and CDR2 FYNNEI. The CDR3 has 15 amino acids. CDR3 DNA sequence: TGTGCCAGCAGTTCAGGGCCTTTAAGCAATCAGCCCCAGCATTTT. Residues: CASSSGPLSNQPQHF.

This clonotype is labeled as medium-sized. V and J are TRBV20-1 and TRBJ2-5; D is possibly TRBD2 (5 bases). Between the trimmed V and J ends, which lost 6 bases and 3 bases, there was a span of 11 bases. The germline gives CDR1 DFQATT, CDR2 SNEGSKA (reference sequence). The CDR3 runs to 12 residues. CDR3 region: CSARAGKETQYF. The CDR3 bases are TGCAGTGCCCGGGCCGGGAAAGAGACCCAGTACTTC.

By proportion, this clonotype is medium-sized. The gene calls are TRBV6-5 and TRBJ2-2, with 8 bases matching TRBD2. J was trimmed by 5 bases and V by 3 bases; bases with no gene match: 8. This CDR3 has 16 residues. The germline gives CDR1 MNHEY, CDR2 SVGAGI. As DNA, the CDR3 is TGTGCCAGCAGTTATAGGAGCGGGGGAGGGACCGGGGAGCTGTTTTTT. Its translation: CASSYRSGGGTGELFF.

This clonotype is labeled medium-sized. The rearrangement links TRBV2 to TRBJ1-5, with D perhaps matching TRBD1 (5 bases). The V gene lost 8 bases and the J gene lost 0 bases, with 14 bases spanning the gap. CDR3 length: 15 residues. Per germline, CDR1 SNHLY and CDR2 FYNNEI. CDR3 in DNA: TGTGCCAGCGACAGCAAGATATATAGCAATCAGCCCCAGCATTTT. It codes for CASDSKIYSNQPQHF.

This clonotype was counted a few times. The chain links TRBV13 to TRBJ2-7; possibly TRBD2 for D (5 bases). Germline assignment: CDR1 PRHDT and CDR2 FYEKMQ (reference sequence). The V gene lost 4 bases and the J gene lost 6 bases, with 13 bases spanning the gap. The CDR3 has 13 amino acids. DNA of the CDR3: TGTGCCAGCAGCTCCCAGCGACTACGCGAGCAGTACTTC. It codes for CASSSQRLREQYF. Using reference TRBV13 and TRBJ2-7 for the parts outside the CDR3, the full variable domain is AAGVIQSPRHLIKEKRETATLKCYPIPRHDTVYWYQQGPGQDPQFLISFYEKMQSDKGSIPDRFSAQQFSDYHSELNMSSLELGDSALYFCASSSQRLREQYFGPGTRLTVT.

CDR3 protein: CSVEDLAARTNNEQFF. CDR3 sequence (DNA): TGCAGCGTTGAAGATCTCGCGGCTCGTACTAACAATGAGCAGTTCTTC. This chain connects TRBV29-1 to TRBJ2-1; D is ambiguous. CDR3 size: 16 residues. Between the trimmed V and J ends, which lost 0 bases and 5 bases, there was a span of 17 bases. Germline CDR1 SQVTM, CDR2 ANQGSEA.

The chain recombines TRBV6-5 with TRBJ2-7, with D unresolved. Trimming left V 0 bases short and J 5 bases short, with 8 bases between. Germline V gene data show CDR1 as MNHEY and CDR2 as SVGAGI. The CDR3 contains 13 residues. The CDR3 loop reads CASSYSPRHEQYF. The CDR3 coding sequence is TGTGCCAGCAGTTACTCGCCCCGGCACGAGCAGTACTTC.

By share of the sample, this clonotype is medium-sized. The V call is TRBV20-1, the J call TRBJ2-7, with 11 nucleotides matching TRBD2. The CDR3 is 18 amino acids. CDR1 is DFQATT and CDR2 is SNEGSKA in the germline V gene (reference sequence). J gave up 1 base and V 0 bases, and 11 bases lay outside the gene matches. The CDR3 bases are TGCAGTGCTAGAGATCTGAAACTAGCGGGAGTTAGGTCCTACGAGCAGTACTTC. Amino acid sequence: CSARDLKLAGVRSYEQYF.

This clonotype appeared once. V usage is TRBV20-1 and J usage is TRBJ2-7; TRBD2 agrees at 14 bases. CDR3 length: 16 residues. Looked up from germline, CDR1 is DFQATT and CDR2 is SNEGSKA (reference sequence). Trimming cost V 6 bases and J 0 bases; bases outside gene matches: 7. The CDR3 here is CSARGTSGRSSYEQYF. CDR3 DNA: TGCAGTGCCAGGGGGACTAGCGGGAGAAGCTCCTACGAGCAGTACTTC.

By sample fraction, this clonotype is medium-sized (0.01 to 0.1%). CDR3 amino acids: CATNTGQGTDTQYF. As DNA, the CDR3 is TGTGCCACCAATACCGGCCAGGGGACAGATACGCAGTATTTT. This chain joins TRBV24-1 and TRBJ2-3, with a weak D call TRBD1 (6 bases). Germline V gene sequence: CDR1 KGHDR, CDR2 SFDVKD. V was pared by 8 bases and J by 3 bases, with 14 bases between. This CDR3 is built from 14 residues.

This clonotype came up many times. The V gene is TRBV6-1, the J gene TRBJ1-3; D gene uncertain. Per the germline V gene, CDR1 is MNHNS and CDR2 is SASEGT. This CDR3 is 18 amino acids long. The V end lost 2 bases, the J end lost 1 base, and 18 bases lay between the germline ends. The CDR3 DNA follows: TGTGCCAGCAGTGAAACTCCCCCCATCGGTGCATCTGGAAACACCATATATTTT. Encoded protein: CASSETPPIGASGNTIYF.

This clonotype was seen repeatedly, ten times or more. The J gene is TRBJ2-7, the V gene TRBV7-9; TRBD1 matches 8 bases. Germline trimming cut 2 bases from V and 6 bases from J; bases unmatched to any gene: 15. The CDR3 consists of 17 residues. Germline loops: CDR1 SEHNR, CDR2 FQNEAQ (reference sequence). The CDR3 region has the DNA TGTGCCAGCAGCTTATCGCCCGGGGCAGGGGGCATGGGCGAGCAGTACTTC. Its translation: CASSLSPGAGGMGEQYF. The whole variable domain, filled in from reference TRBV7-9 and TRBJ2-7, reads DTGVSQNPRHKITKRGQNVTFRCDPISEHNRLYWYRQTLGQGPEFLTYFQNEAQLEKSRLLSDRFSAERPKGSFSTLEIQRTEQGDSAMYLCASSLSPGAGGMGEQYFGPGTRLTVT.

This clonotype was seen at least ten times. The CDR3 loop is CASSGPQSSYNEQFF. The CDR3 bases are TGCGCCAGCAGTGGGCCCCAGAGCTCCTACAATGAGCAGTTCTTC. The chain combines TRBV10-1 with TRBJ2-1; no clear D. CDR1 and CDR2 (germline): WNHNN, SYGVQD (reference sequence). This CDR3 contains 15 residues. V was cut by 4 bases and J by 0 bases, with 10 bases left in between.

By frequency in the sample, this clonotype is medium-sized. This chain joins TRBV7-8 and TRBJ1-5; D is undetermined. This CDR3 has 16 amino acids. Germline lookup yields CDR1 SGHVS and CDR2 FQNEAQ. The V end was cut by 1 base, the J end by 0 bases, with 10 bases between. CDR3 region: CASSLGAGYSNQPQHF. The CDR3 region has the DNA TGTGCCAGCAGCTTAGGGGCTGGCTATAGCAATCAGCCCCAGCATTTT.

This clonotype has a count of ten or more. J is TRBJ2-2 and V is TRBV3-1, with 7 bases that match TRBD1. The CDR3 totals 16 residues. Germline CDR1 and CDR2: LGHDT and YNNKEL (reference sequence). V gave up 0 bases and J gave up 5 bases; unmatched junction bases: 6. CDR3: CASSQDQGQPTGELFF. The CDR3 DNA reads TGTGCCAGCAGCCAAGATCAGGGACAGCCGACCGGGGAGCTGTTTTTT.

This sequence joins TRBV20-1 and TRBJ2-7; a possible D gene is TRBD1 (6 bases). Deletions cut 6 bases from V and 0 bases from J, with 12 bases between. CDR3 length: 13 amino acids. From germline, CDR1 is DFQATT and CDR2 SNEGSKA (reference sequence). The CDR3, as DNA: TGCAGTGCAAGGGACACGAGCTCCTACGAGCAGTACTTC. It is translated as CSARDTSSYEQYF.

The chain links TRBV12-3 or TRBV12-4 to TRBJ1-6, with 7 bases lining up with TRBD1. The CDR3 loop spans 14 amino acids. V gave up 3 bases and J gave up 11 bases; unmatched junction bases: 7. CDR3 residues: CASSFDRARAPLHF. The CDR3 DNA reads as TGTGCCAGCAGTTTCGACAGGGCGAGGGCACCCCTCCACTTT.

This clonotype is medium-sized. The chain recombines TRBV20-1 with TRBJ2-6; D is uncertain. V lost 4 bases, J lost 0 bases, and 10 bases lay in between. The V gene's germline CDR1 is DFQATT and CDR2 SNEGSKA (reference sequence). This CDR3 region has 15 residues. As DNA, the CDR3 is TGCAGTGCTAAGGGAATCCACTCTGGGGCCAACGTCCTGACTTTC. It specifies CSAKGIHSGANVLTF.

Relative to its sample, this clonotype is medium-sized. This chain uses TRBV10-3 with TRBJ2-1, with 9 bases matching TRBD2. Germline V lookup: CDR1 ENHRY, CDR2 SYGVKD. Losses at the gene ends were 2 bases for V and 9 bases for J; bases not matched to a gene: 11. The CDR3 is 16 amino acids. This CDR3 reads CAISEGGSGRASEQFF. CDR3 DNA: TGTGCCATCAGTGAGGGTGGTAGCGGGAGAGCTTCTGAGCAGTTCTTC.

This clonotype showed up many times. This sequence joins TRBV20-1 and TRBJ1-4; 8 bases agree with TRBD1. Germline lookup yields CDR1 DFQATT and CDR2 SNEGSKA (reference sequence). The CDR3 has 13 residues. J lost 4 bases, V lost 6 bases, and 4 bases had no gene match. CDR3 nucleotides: TGCAGTGCGCCGACAGGGGTTAATGAAAAACTGTTTTTT. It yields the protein CSAPTGVNEKLFF.

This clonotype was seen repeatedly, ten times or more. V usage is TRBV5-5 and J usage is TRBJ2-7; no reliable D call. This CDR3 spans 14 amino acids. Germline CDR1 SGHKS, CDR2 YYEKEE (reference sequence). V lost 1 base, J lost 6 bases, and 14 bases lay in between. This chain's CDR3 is CASSLRLAPAEQYF. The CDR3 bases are TGTGCCAGCAGCTTGCGCCTTGCTCCCGCCGAGCAGTACTTC.

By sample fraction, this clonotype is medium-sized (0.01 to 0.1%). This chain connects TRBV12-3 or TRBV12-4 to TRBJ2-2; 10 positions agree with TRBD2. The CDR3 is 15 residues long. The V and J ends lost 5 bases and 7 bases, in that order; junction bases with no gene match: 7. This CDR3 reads CASSESGGAFGELFF. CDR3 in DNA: TGTGCCAGCAGTGAGAGCGGGGGGGCCTTCGGGGAGCTGTTTTTT.

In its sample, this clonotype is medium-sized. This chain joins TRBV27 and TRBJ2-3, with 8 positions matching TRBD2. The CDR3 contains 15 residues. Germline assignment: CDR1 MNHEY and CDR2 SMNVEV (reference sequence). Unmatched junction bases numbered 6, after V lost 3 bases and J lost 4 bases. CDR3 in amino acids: CASSFSSGSSDTQYF. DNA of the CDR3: TGTGCCAGCAGTTTCTCCAGCGGGAGTTCAGATACGCAGTATTTT.

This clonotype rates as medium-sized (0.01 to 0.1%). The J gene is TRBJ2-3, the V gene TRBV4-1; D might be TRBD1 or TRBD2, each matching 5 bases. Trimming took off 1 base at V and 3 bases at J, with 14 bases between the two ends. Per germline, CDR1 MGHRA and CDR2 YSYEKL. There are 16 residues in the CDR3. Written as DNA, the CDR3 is TGCGCCAGCAGCCAAGTCCCCGGGACCGTGACAGATACGCAGTATTTT. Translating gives CASSQVPGTVTDTQYF.

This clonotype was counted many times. Here the CDR3 reads CASAPRGTGELFF. Here the CDR3 DNA reads TGTGCCAGCGCCCCCAGGGGCACCGGGGAGCTGTTTTTT. The V and J genes are TRBV6-5 and TRBJ2-2; tentative D call: TRBD1 (6 bases). The CDR3 contains 13 residues. Trimming removed 8 bases at V and 4 bases at J, with 11 bases between. Germline assignment: CDR1 MNHEY and CDR2 SVGAGI.